This T cell receptor (beta chain) was documented in a study of beta chain features in type 1 diabetes (dated by TCRdb to 2017 to 2018). About the full investigation: Patients and healthy donors did not differ in mean age, gender distribution, total cell number or subset yield. A total of roughly 100 million sorted cells were examined across all samples, and RNA yield correlated strongly with the number of cells per subset. In the study, recently diagnosed type 1 diabetes patients and matched healthy donors were compared on the TCRB repertoires of their sorted circulating CD4+ T cell subsets. Naive and central memory subsets were obtained from all 30 or so donors, but regulatory and stem cell-like memory subsets were isolated from only 8 patients and about 8 healthy donors. Study-level results and caveats: Type 1 diabetes patients showed a moderate but significant shortening of TCRB CDR3 length in all four CD4+ subsets. Naive, central memory and regulatory TCRB repertoires appeared to be more similar among patients than among healthy donors. PCR might favor shorter templates, but patient and control samples were amplified and corrected together, so any skew would affect both groups equally. Only small numbers of individuals were included in the HLA sub-analyses, which left unresolved whether HLA type had any influence on TCRB rearrangement. Because cDNA rather than genomic DNA was sequenced, highly expressing activated cells could have been over-represented, although no difference in activation and CD3 levels was found between groups. At VDJ recombination sites, type 1 diabetes patients had fewer insertions and more deleted nucleotides, which implies abnormalities in thymic rearrangement.

Each donor gave one peripheral blood draw, approximately 120 mL on average, collected into heparinised tubes. Naive, central memory, regulatory and stem cell-like memory CD4+ T cells were sorted on a BD FACSAria II using a panel including CD45RO, CCR7, CD25, CD127, CD95 and CD27. A purity above 98% was achieved for all sorted populations. PBMCs were isolated right away by Lymphoprep density gradient centrifugation and were stained directly, without culture. Samples were stained and sorted in pairs, with one healthy donor and one patient per experiment, so that batch effects were minimized. The entire amount of isolated RNA was reverse transcribed using the High Capacity cDNA Reverse Transcription Kit, so the sequenced TCRB transcripts were expressed ones. Deep immunoSEQ sequencing was performed on naive, central memory and regulatory T cell samples, with an average of around 3.4 million total reads per sample. Sorted cells were lysed in RLT buffer and RNA was extracted with DNase-treated RNeasy Micro or Mini kits, depending on cell number. To prevent cross-contamination, each cell subset was processed individually, whereas patient and healthy donor samples were processed jointly. The immunoSEQ multiplex PCR was used to amplify TCRB sequences from cDNA, generating 87-bp fragments that spanned the CDR3 region. Sequencing of the amplicons was performed on the Illumina HiSeq platform. Regarding the original processing steps: Synthetic template baselines were used to correct PCR bias computationally, reads within Hamming distance 2 were collapsed together, and singletons that could not be merged were discarded. Reads were aligned to IMGT to assign V, D and J genes, CDR3 length, and insertions or deletions at six rearrangement sites. Within each subset, clonotype counts were normalized to sorted cell number, and only after that were true diversity and Gini coefficients computed with the tcR R package. The overlap coefficient, calculated on TCRB nucleotide sequences, was used to quantify repertoire sharing. As a proxy for the pre-selection repertoire, out-of-frame TCRB sequences from naive cells were analyzed. The table comes from immuneACCESS by way of TCRdb, which keeps in-frame sequences with V and J called. Part of the clones is missing from these tables; in studies checked, under half for an unresolved V gene and the rest for unknown reasons. The V and J calls and clone size were taken over from that table, and D and trimming were inferred from the DNA. The sample data list around 240,000 clones, and about 10% of these were observed just once. About 0.03% of the sample rests with the top ten.

On this clone: Which antigen it targets is not known. Base quality data are lacking; no much larger clone is found one base away.

V is cut by 3 bases and J by 4 bases, and the space between the germline ends is 11 bases. The CDR3 sequence holds 14 residues, the cysteine and phenylalanine included. Just CDR3 DNA is preserved here, 42 bases in frame from base 1. The germline V gene specifies SGHRS as CDR1 and YFSETQ as CDR2. This receptor chain uses TRBV5-1 and TRBJ2-1; the D gene identity is not certain. This sequence originates from a woman under 30 in good health. The sample taken for sequencing was naive CD4+ T cells from blood. What the cell subset or site label conveys for this sample: true naive CD4+ T cells. The nucleotide sequence is given as TGCGCCAGCAGCTCGGATTCGGAGTACAATGAGCAGTTCTTC. Protein translation: CASSSDSEYNEQFF.